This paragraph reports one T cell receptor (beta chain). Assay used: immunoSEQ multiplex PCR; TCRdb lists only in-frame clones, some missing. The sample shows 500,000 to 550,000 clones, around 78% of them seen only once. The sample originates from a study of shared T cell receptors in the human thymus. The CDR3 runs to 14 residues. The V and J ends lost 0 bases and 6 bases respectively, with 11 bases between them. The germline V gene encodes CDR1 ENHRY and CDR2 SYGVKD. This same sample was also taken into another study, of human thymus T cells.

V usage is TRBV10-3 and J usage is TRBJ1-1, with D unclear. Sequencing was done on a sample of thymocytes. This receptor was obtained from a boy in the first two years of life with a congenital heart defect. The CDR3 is CAISESEGKAEAFF. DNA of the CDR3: TGTGCCATCAGTGAGTCTGAGGGAAAGGCTGAAGCTTTCTTT.